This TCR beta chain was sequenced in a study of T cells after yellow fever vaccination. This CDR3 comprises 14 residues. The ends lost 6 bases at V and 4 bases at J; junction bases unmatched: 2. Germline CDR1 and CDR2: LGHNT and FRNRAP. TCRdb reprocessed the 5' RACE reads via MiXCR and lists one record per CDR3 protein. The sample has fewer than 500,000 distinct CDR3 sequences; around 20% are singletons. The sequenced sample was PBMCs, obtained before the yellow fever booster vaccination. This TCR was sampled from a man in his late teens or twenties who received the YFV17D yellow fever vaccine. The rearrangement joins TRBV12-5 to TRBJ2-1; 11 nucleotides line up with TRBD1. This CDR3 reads CASGGTGGYNEQFF. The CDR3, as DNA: TGTGCTAGTGGAGGGACAGGGGGATACAATGAGCAGTTCTTC.